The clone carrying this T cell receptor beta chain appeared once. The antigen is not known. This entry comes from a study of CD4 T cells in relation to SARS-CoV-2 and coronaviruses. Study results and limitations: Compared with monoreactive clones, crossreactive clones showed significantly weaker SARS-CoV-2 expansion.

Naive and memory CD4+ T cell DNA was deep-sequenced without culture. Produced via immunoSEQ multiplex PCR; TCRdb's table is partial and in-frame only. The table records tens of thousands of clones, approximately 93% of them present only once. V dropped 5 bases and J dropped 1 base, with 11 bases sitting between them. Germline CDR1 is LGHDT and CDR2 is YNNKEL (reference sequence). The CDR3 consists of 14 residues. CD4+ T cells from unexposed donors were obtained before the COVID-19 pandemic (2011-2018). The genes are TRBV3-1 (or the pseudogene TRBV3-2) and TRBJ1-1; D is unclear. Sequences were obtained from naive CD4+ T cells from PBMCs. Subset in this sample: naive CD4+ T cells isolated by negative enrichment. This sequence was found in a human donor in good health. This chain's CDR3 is CASSREVGNTEAFF. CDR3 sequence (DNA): TGTGCCAGCAGCAGAGAGGTGGGGAACACTGAAGCTTTCTTT.